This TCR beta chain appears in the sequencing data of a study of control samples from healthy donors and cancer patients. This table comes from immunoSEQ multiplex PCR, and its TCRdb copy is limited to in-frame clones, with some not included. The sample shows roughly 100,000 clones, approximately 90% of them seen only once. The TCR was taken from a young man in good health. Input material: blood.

The CDR3: CASSWRPGEAGNTIYF. In DNA, the CDR3 is TGTGCCAGCAGCTGGAGGCCGGGGGAGGCTGGAAACACCATATATTTT. The chain uses TRBV5-5 and TRBJ1-3; the D gene is possibly TRBD1 (5 bases). V was clipped by 3 bases and J by 2 bases, with 15 bases between them. Per the germline V gene, CDR1 is SGHKS and CDR2 is YYEKEE (reference sequence). This CDR3 has 16 amino acids.